This T cell receptor beta chain is drawn from a study of blood T cell repertoires in COVID-19 (dated by TCRdb to about 2020). In the study overall: Samples from collaborators originated in the United States, Italy and Spain and spanned both the acute and convalescent phases of COVID-19. The prospective study material was composed of cDNA or gDNA derived from T cells, B-cell-depleted T cells, or PBMCs. The dataset comprised deeply sampled blood TCRbeta repertoires from subjects exposed to, actively infected with, or recovered from COVID-19. The repertoires were made available in a free public database intended to serve as a resource for research on the immune response to SARS-CoV-2. Samples came from the ongoing ImmuneRACE study (first 160 participants) plus 1,254 subjects from 6 global collaborators. The sample metadata nearly always contained a de-identified subject ID, COVID-19 status, age in years and sex. Where available, HLA class I and class II types were obtained from metadata supplied by the sample provider rather than from assay-based typing. Overall results and qualifications from the work: Clinical and demographic metadata were provided uncurated, with the amount varying by source and participant.

One collaborating source in Seattle enrolled patients during active infection and followed them longitudinally through the course of disease. Each collaborating institution followed its own protocols to collect whole blood in K2EDTA tubes. For TCRbeta analysis, collaborators shipped samples as frozen whole blood, isolated PBMCs, or DNA extracted from either of those sample types. V trim: 3 bases; J trim: 1 base; unmatched bases: 4. Reading from cysteine to phenylalanine, the CDR3 counts 15 amino acids. Only the CDR3 DNA is retained, 45 bases long and in frame from the first base. CDR1 LNHDA and CDR2 SQIVND are derived from the germline V gene (reference sequence). For this clone: Its target antigen remains unknown. Base qualities are not recorded, but no much larger clone differs from it by a single base.

The immunoSEQ Assay, a bias-controlled multiplex PCR, was used to amplify TCRbeta CDR3 regions from genomic DNA. Per the authors' processing: The number of nucleated cells in each sample was estimated from the amplification of reference gene primers within the assay. To quantify the absolute abundance of each unique TCRbeta CDR3 rearrangement, sequence reads were collapsed and filtered. For each sample, productive Simpson clonality was calculated as the square root of Simpson's diversity index across productive rearrangements. This is the immuneACCESS table as TCRdb keeps it, with only in-frame sequences that have V and J called. A part of the clones is gone; compared with another copy, unresolved V genes explain less than half, and the rest is unexplained. That table furnishes V, J and clone size, whereas the DNA furnished D and trimming. The sample table shows about 250,000 clones, and over 75% are seen once. The top ten hold about 0.9% of the sample.

This TCR was recovered from a human donor with COVID-19, enrolled during active disease. The donor label of this sample is uncertain. The rearranged segments are TRBV19 and TRBJ2-7, with 9 junctional bases fitting TRBD1. Sequencing used peripheral blood. This receptor has the CDR3 CASSMGTGRSYEQYF. At the DNA level, the sequence is TGTGCCAGTAGTATGGGGACAGGGAGGTCCTACGAGCAGTACTTC.